The next 17 T cell receptor beta chains were all read from a single sample in a study of T cell repertoires in cytomegalovirus infection. A single record per CDR3 protein comes from TCRdb applying MiXCR to the reads. This table has about 320,000 distinct CDR3 sequences, more than 8% appearing once. Sequences were obtained from PBMCs. Source of these receptors: a human donor in good health (CMV status not recorded). Some clones in this sample may be carry-over from other donors' samples.

This clonotype was found many times. V gene TRBV24-1 combines with J gene TRBJ2-1, with 9 bases aligning to TRBD1. The CDR3 has 16 residues. V lost 4 bases to trimming and J lost 5 bases; unmatched junction nucleotides: 8. The germline V gene has CDR1 KGHDR and CDR2 SFDVKD. In DNA form, the CDR3 reads TGTGCCACCAGTGACCAGACTCGGACAGGGGACAATGAGCAGTTCTTC. It translates to CATSDQTRTGDNEQFF.

This clonotype was observed a few times. The chain combines TRBV11-3 with TRBJ2-1, with TRBD2 matching over 10 bases. There are 17 residues in the CDR3. V lost 5 bases and J lost 0; bases outside the gene matches: 7. CDR1 and CDR2 (germline): SGHNT, YENEEA. CDR3 protein: CASSASGRGSSYNEQFF. Written as DNA, the CDR3 is TGTGCCAGCAGCGCCAGCGGGAGGGGAAGCTCCTACAATGAGCAGTTCTTC.

This clonotype was seen a handful of times. V usage is TRBV6-2 or TRBV6-3 and J usage is TRBJ1-5; D is unclear. V dropped 5 bases and J dropped 4 bases, with 12 bases sitting between them. Per the germline V gene, CDR1 is MNHEY and CDR2 is SVGEGT. There are 14 residues in the CDR3. The CDR3 here is CASSTARGNQPQHF. The CDR3 nucleotides are TGTGCCAGCAGTACAGCCCGGGGAAATCAGCCCCAGCATTTT.

This clonotype was counted many times. V usage is TRBV6-2 or TRBV6-3 and J usage is TRBJ2-4; 9 bases fit TRBD2. V shed 6 bases and J 7 bases; nucleotides not matched to a gene: 7. Germline assignment: CDR1 MNHEY and CDR2 SVGEGT. The CDR3 has 14 residues. The CDR3 DNA follows: TGTGCCAGCAGGCCTAGCGGGATGGGGAACATTCAGTACTTC. This gives the protein CASRPSGMGNIQYF.

As for this clonotype: A clone one base away is much larger, so this may be a read error. This chain uses TRBV7-8 with TRBJ2-2; D perhaps matches TRBD1 (6 bases). Germline loops: CDR1 SGHVS, CDR2 FQNEAQ. Trimming stripped 2 bases from V and 4 bases from J, with 8 bases between. The CDR3 extends over 14 amino acids. CDR3 sequence reads: CASSLNRATGELFF. DNA of the CDR3: TGTGCCAGCAGCTTAAACAGGGCCACCGGGGAGCTGTTTTTT.

The CDR3 sequence is CSVSGTSSYEQYF. The CDR3, as DNA: TGCAGCGTTTCCGGGACTAGCTCCTACGAGCAGTACTTC. This sequence joins TRBV29-1 and TRBJ2-7; 8 positions agree with TRBD2. Germline CDR1 reads SQVTM; CDR2 reads ANQGSEA. The length of the CDR3 is 13 residues. The J segment lost 0 bases and the V segment lost 5 bases, leaving 3 bases of the junction unmatched.

This chain uses TRBV13 with TRBJ2-1; weak D call: TRBD2 (6 bases). The CDR3 loop spans 15 amino acids. The germline V gene encodes CDR1 PRHDT and CDR2 FYEKMQ (reference sequence). Trimming left V 5 bases short and J 12 bases short, with 23 bases between. CDR3 coding DNA: TGTGCCAGCAGCCCACGCGAGGCGGGGCCAGGAGGGCAGTTCTTC. This translates into CASSPREAGPGGQFF.

The V and J genes are TRBV2 and TRBJ1-5; tentative D call: TRBD1 (5 bases). Germline V lookup: CDR1 SNHLY, CDR2 FYNNEI. The CDR3 has 13 residues. Trimming left V 8 bases short and J 7 bases short, with 15 bases between. CDR3 DNA: TGTGCCAGCGGGAGGGGTCGAGGACAGCCCCAGCATTTT. The encoded protein is CASGRGRGQPQHF.

CDR3 region: CASSSNGGETQYF. The CDR3 DNA is TGTGCCAGCAGCTCGAACGGGGGAGAGACCCAGTACTTC. The chain is built from TRBV7-2 and TRBJ2-5; tentatively, D is TRBD2 (6 bases). This CDR3 region has 13 residues. The germline V gene encodes CDR1 SGHTA and CDR2 FQGNSA. Trimming left V 4 bases short and J 4 bases short, with 10 bases between.

V is TRBV28 and J is TRBJ1-1, with 7 bases identical to TRBD1. The CDR3 length is 15 residues. CDR1 and CDR2 (germline): MDHEN, SYDVKM. The junction had 5 bases not matched to a gene; V was cut back by 4 bases and J by 0 bases. CDR3 in amino acids: CASSSTGTVNTEAFF. The CDR3 region has the DNA TGTGCCAGCAGTTCTACCGGGACAGTGAACACTGAAGCTTTCTTT.

This clonotype was counted many times. The CDR3 reads CASGLVKFSEGGIVHEQYF. The CDR3 coding sequence is TGTGCTAGTGGTTTGGTAAAGTTTTCGGAGGGAGGTATCGTCCACGAGCAGTACTTC. The gene calls are TRBV12-5 and TRBJ2-7; TRBD2 might be the D (6 bases). Trimming took 0 bases from V and 5 from J, leaving 26 bases between them. The CDR3 extends over 19 amino acids. Germline lookup yields CDR1 LGHNT and CDR2 FRNRAP.

V is TRBV5-6 and J is TRBJ2-5; 15 bases map to TRBD2. CDR1 and CDR2 from the germline V gene are SGHDT and YYEEEE. This CDR3 is built from 16 residues. Trimming took 4 bases from V and 6 from J; bases not matched to a gene: 7. The CDR3 DNA follows: TGTGCCAGCAGCCTCCGGACTAGCGGGAGGGCCCAGACCCAGTACTTC. It codes for CASSLRTSGRAQTQYF.

This clonotype occurred many times. This chain joins TRBV10-3 and TRBJ2-1; unclear D gene. The V gene lost 4 bases and the J gene lost 8 bases, with 3 bases spanning the gap. This CDR3 has 10 residues. The germline V gene encodes CDR1 ENHRY and CDR2 SYGVKD. CDR3 amino acids: CAISVYEQFF. The DNA for the CDR3 is TGTGCCATCAGTGTATATGAGCAGTTCTTC.

This clonotype was detected ten times or more. This chain links TRBV5-1 with TRBJ1-3; D ambiguous. The germline gives CDR1 SGHRS, CDR2 YFSETQ. Trimming took off 0 bases at V and 1 base at J, with 17 bases between the two ends. The CDR3 has 18 amino acids. The CDR3: CASSLVLRVSLSGNTIYF. DNA of the CDR3: TGCGCCAGCAGCTTGGTATTAAGGGTATCGCTTTCTGGAAACACCATATATTTT.

The chain links TRBV7-2 to TRBJ2-2; D gene uncertain. V gave up 8 bases and J gave up 7 bases, with 20 bases separating them. The CDR3 is made up of 15 amino acids. Germline V gene sequence: CDR1 SGHTA, CDR2 FQGNSA. The CDR3 spells CASELKRSLVGELFF. DNA for the CDR3: TGTGCCAGCGAGCTTAAAAGGTCCCTAGTCGGGGAGCTGTTTTTT.

The CDR3 DNA reads TGCAGTGCCAGTCGAAAGAACACCATCAATCAGCCCCAGCATTTT. This gives the protein CSASRKNTINQPQHF. V is TRBV20-1 and J is TRBJ1-5, with unresolved D. Looked up from germline, CDR1 is DFQATT and CDR2 is SNEGSKA (reference sequence). CDR3 length: 15 amino acids. V was shortened by 6 bases and J by 3 bases, with 18 bases between the two germline ends.

This chain uses TRBV7-8 with TRBJ2-3; D is uncertain. CDR3 length equals 14 residues. Between the trimmed V and J ends, which lost 3 bases and 6 bases, there was a span of 13 bases. The germline V gene encodes CDR1 SGHVS and CDR2 FQNEAQ. The CDR3 DNA reads TGTGCCAGCAGCTTCGAAGGCGCACGGGATACGCAGTATTTT. It is translated as CASSFEGARDTQYF.